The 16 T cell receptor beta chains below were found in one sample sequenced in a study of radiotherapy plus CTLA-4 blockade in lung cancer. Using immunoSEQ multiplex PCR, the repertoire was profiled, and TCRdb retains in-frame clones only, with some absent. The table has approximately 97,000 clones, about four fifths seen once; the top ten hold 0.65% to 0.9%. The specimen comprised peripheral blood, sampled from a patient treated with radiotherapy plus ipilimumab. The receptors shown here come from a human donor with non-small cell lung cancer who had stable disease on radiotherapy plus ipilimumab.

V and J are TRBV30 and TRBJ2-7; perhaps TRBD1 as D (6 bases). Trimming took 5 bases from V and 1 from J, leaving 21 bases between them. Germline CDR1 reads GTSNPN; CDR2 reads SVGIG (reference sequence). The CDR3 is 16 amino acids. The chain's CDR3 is CAWDPPTRGLSYEQYF. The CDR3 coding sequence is TGTGCCTGGGATCCCCCTACCAGGGGATTGTCCTACGAGCAGTACTTC.

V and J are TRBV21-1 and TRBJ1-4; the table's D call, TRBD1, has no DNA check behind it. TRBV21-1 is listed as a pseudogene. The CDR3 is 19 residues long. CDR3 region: CASSKTPSPTVQANEKLFF. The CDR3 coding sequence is TGTGCCAGCAGCAAGACCCCGTCACCCACTGTCCAGGCTAATGAAAAACTGTTTTTT.

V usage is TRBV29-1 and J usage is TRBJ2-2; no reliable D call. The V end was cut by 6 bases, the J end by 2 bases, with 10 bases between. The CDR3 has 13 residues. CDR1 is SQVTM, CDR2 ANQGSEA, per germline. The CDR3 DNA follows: TGCAGCGTGGCGGCAGTTAACACCGGGGAGCTGTTTTTT. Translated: CSVAAVNTGELFF.

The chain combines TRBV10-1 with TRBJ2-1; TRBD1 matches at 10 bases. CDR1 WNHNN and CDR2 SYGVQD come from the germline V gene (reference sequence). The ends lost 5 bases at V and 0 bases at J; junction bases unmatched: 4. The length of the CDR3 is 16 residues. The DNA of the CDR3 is TGCGCCAGCAGTCGGGACAGGGGAACCTCCTACAATGAGCAGTTCTTC. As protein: CASSRDRGTSYNEQFF.

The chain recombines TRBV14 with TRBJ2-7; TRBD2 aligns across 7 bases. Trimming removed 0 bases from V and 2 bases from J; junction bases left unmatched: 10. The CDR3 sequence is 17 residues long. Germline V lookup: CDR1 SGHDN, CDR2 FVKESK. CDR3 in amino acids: CASSQEGRAGVPYEQYF. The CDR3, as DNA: TGTGCCAGCAGCCAAGAGGGGCGGGCGGGAGTTCCCTACGAGCAGTACTTC.

The CDR3 sequence: CAISEGTKPTEAFF. In DNA form, the CDR3 reads TGTGCCATCAGTGAGGGGACAAAACCCACTGAAGCTTTCTTT. The genes are TRBV10-3 and TRBJ1-1, with D possibly TRBD1 on 6 matching bases. CDR3 size: 14 residues. Germline CDR1 is ENHRY and CDR2 is SYGVKD. Trimming pared 2 bases from V and 4 bases from J, leaving 11 bases between.

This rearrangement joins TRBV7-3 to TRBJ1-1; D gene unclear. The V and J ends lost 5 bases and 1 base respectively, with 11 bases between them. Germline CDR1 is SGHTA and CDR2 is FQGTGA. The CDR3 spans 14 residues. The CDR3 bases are TGTGCCAGCAGCCTCTCGGGTGGGAACACTGAAGCTTTCTTT. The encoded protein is CASSLSGGNTEAFF.

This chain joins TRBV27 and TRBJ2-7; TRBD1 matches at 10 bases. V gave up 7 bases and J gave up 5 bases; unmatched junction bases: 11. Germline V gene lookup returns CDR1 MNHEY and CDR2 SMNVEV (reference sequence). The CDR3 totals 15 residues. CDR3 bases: TGTGCCAGCACCCCCCGGGACAGGGGCCCCCACGAGCAGTACTTC. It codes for CASTPRDRGPHEQYF.

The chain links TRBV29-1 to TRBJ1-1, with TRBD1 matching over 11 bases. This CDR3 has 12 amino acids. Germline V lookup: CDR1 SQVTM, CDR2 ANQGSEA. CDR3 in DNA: TGCAGGGGGGACAGGGGGATCGCTGAAGCTTTCTTT. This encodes CRGDRGIAEAFF.

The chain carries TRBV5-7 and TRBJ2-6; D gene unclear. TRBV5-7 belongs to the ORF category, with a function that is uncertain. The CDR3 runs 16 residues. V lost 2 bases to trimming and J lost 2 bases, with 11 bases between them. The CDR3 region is CASSFGVLTGANVLTF. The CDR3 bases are TGTGCCAGCAGCTTCGGAGTTCTCACTGGGGCCAACGTCCTGACTTTC.

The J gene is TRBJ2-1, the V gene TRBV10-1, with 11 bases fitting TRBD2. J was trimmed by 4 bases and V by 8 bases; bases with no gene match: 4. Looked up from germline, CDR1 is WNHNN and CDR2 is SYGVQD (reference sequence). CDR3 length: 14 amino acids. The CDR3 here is CASGPSGRYNEQFF. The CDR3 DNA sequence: TGCGCCAGCGGTCCTAGCGGGAGGTACAATGAGCAGTTCTTC.

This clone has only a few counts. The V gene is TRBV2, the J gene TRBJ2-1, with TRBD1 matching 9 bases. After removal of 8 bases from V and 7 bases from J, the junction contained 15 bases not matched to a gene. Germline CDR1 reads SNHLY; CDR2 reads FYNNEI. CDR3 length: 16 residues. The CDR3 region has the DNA TGTGCCAGCCGGAGTCCCGGGACAGGGCGGCAAAATGAGCAGTTCTTC. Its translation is CASRSPGTGRQNEQFF.

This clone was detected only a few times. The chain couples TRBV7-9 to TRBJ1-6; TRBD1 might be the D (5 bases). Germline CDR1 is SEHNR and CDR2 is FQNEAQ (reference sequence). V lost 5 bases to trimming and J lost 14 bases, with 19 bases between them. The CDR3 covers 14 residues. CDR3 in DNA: TGTGCCAGCAGCCCCGGGACCCGACCCGACACCCTCCACTTT. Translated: CASSPGTRPDTLHF. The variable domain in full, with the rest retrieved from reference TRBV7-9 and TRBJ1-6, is DTGVSQNPRHKITKRGQNVTFRCDPISEHNRLYWYRQTLGQGPEFLTYFQNEAQLEKSRLLSDRFSAERPKGSFSTLEIQRTEQGDSAMYLCASSPGTRPDTLHFGNGTRLTVT.

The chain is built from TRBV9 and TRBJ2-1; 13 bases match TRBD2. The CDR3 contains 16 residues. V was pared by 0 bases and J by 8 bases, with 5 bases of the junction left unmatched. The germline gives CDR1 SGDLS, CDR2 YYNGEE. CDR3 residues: CASSVGGLAGADEQFF. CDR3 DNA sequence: TGTGCCAGCAGCGTAGGTGGACTAGCGGGAGCCGATGAGCAGTTCTTC.

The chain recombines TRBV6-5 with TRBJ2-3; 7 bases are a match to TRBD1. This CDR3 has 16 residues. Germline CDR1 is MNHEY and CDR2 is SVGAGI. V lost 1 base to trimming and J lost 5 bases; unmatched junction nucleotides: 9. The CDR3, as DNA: TGTGCCAGCAGTTACTTCCCCGACAGGGTTGGAGATACGCAGTATTTT. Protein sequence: CASSYFPDRVGDTQYF.

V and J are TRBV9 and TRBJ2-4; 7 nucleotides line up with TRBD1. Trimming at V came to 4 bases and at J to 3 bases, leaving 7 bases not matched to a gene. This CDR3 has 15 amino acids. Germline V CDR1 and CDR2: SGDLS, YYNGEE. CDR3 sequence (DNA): TGTGCCAGCAGCCAGGGGGTCGTGGGCAAAAACATTCAGTACTTC. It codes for CASSQGVVGKNIQYF.